What follows are 20 T cell receptor beta chains derived from one specimen sequenced in a study of blood T cells in healthy people across ages. Together with a sample-barcoded 5' primer, a J-beta primer mix was included in a second PCR lasting roughly 6 to 12 cycles. MiXCR, applied by TCRdb to the 5' RACE reads, yields one record per CDR3 protein. The table shows over 1.5 million distinct CDR3 sequences, with about 49% occurring only once. Sample: blood. The source of these receptors is a woman between 40 and 50 years old in good health.

The chain employs TRBV3-1 and TRBJ1-2; 10 bases line up with TRBD1. V lost 3 bases and J lost 4; bases outside the gene matches: 5. Germline CDR1 is LGHDT and CDR2 is YNNKEL (reference sequence). This CDR3 has 15 amino acids. The CDR3 DNA reads as TGTGCCAGCAGCCAGGGGACAGGGGTCGCCTATGGCTACACCTTC. It yields the protein CASSQGTGVAYGYTF.

The genes are TRBV12-3 or TRBV12-4 and TRBJ1-6; D might be TRBD1 (5 bases). V was pared by 3 bases and J by 5 bases, with 8 bases between. This CDR3 has 14 residues. The CDR3, as DNA: TGTGCCAGCAGTTTGTCAGGGAATAATTCACCCCTCCACTTT. Translating it yields CASSLSGNNSPLHF.

The chain employs TRBV24-1 and TRBJ2-5; D perhaps matches TRBD2 (5 bases). The germline V and J ends were trimmed by 11 bases and 5 bases, with 26 bases remaining between them. The CDR3 spans 16 residues. Per germline, CDR1 KGHDR and CDR2 SFDVKD. CDR3 loop: CAKDMSGGWLVETQYF. The DNA of the CDR3 is TGTGCCAAAGACATGTCAGGCGGGTGGCTAGTGGAGACCCAGTACTTC.

This rearrangement joins TRBV5-1 to TRBJ2-5; possible D gene TRBD2, 5 bases. The CDR3 loop spans 14 amino acids. Germline CDR1 SGHRS, CDR2 YFSETQ. Trimming pared 5 bases from V and 11 bases from J, leaving 22 bases between. The CDR3 here is CASSSGISGNEQYF. The CDR3 DNA is TGCGCCAGCAGTTCCGGGATATCGGGGAATGAGCAGTACTTC.

This clonotype was seen more than once but under ten times. The rearrangement joins TRBV27 to TRBJ2-5, with D perhaps matching TRBD2 (5 bases). Between the trimmed V and J ends, which lost 4 bases and 1 base, there was a span of 13 bases. The CDR3 extends over 15 amino acids. Per the germline V gene, CDR1 is MNHEY and CDR2 is SMNVEV (reference sequence). The CDR3 loop is CASSSNGVRQETQYF. CDR3 DNA sequence: TGTGCCAGCAGTTCTAACGGGGTCCGCCAAGAGACCCAGTACTTC.

This clonotype occurred once. The chain uses TRBV24-1 and TRBJ2-3; 9 nucleotides agree with TRBD1. CDR1 KGHDR and CDR2 SFDVKD come from the germline V gene. Unmatched junction bases numbered 12, after V lost 5 bases and J lost 4 bases. This CDR3 contains 17 residues. CDR3 residues: CATSGSQGQGLADTQYF. For the CDR3, the DNA is TGTGCCACCAGTGGCTCACAGGGACAGGGATTGGCAGATACGCAGTATTTT.

The rearrangement links TRBV20-1 to TRBJ2-3; D may be TRBD1 (6 bases). The length of the CDR3 is 14 residues. Trimming stripped 0 bases from V and 6 bases from J, with 13 bases between. CDR1 and CDR2 (germline): DFQATT, SNEGSKA (reference sequence). The CDR3 DNA reads TGCAGTGCTAGAGATTTTGGGGGCGGGGATACGCAGTATTTT. Translation: CSARDFGGGDTQYF.

This clonotype occurred many times. This chain uses TRBV4-3 with TRBJ2-6; possibly TRBD1 or TRBD2 for D (5 bases each). Trimming left V 3 bases short and J 0 bases short, with 12 bases between. The CDR3 has 17 residues. Germline CDR1 reads LGHNA; CDR2 reads YSLEER. CDR3 sequence: CASSHQGRNSGANVLTF. The DNA of the CDR3 is TGCGCCAGCAGCCACCAGGGACGGAACTCTGGGGCCAACGTCCTGACTTTC.

The rearrangement joins TRBV2 to TRBJ2-1, with 11 bases matching TRBD2. CDR3 length: 19 amino acids. V lost 3 bases to trimming and J lost 4 bases; unmatched junction nucleotides: 14. Germline CDR1 and CDR2: SNHLY and FYNNEI. CDR3 protein: CASSDPSSGGRNTYNEQFF. In DNA, the CDR3 is TGTGCCAGCAGTGACCCTTCTAGCGGGGGGAGAAATACTTACAATGAGCAGTTCTTC.

The rearrangement links TRBV20-1 to TRBJ2-2; 11 nucleotides align to TRBD2. The V segment lost 5 bases and the J segment 2 bases; nucleotides outside the gene matches: 13. Germline V lookup: CDR1 DFQATT, CDR2 SNEGSKA (reference sequence). This CDR3 comprises 18 residues. The CDR3 DNA reads TGCAGTGCTCGAACCTTTGGACTAGCGGGCGGAAACACCGGGGAGCTGTTTTTT. Translating gives CSARTFGLAGGNTGELFF.

The chain is built from TRBV19 and TRBJ2-1; the D gene could be TRBD1 or TRBD2 (6 bases each). The V end was cut by 3 bases, the J end by 7 bases, with 19 bases between. CDR3 size: 16 residues. From germline, CDR1 is LNHDA and CDR2 SQIVND (reference sequence). The CDR3 loop is CASSMAAGQSRNEQFF. The CDR3 bases are TGTGCCAGTAGTATGGCGGCGGGACAAAGCCGGAATGAGCAGTTCTTC.

The chain has TRBV12-3 or TRBV12-4 and TRBJ1-1; perhaps TRBD1 as D (5 bases). The CDR3 spans 16 residues. Trimming removed 6 bases from V and 4 bases from J, with 21 bases in between. For the CDR3, the DNA is TGTGCCAGCAGCCTTACCAGCGGGGGGGTAAGCACTGAAGCTTTCTTT. Its translation is CASSLTSGGVSTEAFF.

This clonotype was detected once. The V call is TRBV19, the J call TRBJ1-1; 8 bases are shared with TRBD1. The CDR3 consists of 13 residues. V gave up 8 bases and J gave up 10 bases; unmatched junction bases: 12. The germline V gene has CDR1 LNHDA and CDR2 SQIVND (reference sequence). Written as DNA, the CDR3 is TGTGCCAGTGATACGGCCGGGACAGGTCGAGCTTTCTTT. This encodes CASDTAGTGRAFF. The complete variable domain, with remaining parts taken from reference TRBV19 and TRBJ1-1, reads DGGITQSPKYLFRKEGQNVTLSCEQNLNHDAMYWYRQDPGQGLRLIYYSQIVNDFQKGDIAEGYSVSREKKESFPLTVTSAQKNPTAFYLCASDTAGTGRAFFGQGTRLTVV.

Only a few counts were recorded for this clonotype. The V and J genes are TRBV25-1 and TRBJ1-1; 8 nucleotides align to TRBD1. CDR3 size: 15 residues. J was trimmed by 3 bases and V by 0 bases; bases with no gene match: 3. Germline V gene lookup returns CDR1 MGHDK and CDR2 SYGVNS. The CDR3 is CASSEYQGADTEAFF. In DNA form, the CDR3 reads TGTGCCAGCAGTGAATATCAGGGGGCCGACACTGAAGCTTTCTTT.

This clonotype has just a few counts. The genes are TRBV7-9 and TRBJ2-3; tentatively, D is TRBD2 (6 bases). This CDR3 spans 17 amino acids. Trimming took 3 bases from V and 1 from J, leaving 17 bases between them. Germline V gene data show CDR1 as SEHNR and CDR2 as FQNEAQ (reference sequence). Written as DNA, the CDR3 is TGTGCCAGCAGCTTGGGGGGATCAGGTTCCCGCACAGATACGCAGTATTTT. Its translation: CASSLGGSGSRTDTQYF.

This clonotype came up a few times. The rearrangement links TRBV6-2 or TRBV6-3 to TRBJ2-7; possible D gene TRBD2, 6 bases. V lost 2 bases to trimming and J lost 4 bases, with 21 bases between them. The CDR3 loop spans 17 amino acids. In germline, CDR1 is MNHEY, CDR2 SVGEGT. CDR3 DNA sequence: TGTGCCAGCAGTTACAGCGGAGGGAAACTTCTTCATTACGAGCAGTACTTC. It encodes CASSYSGGKLLHYEQYF.

The rearrangement uses TRBV7-6 and TRBJ2-7, with 12 bases that match TRBD1. CDR3 size: 15 residues. CDR1 SGHVS and CDR2 FNYEAQ come from the germline V gene. V shed 5 bases and J 5 bases; nucleotides not matched to a gene: 7. The CDR3 DNA reads TGTGCCAGCAGCCGTGGGACAGGGGGCTGGGACGAGCAGTACTTC. Protein product: CASSRGTGGWDEQYF.

CDR3 DNA sequence: TGCGCCAGCAACTCGGGACAGGGGACGGAGCAGTACTTC. Protein sequence: CASNSGQGTEQYF. The rearrangement joins TRBV5-1 to TRBJ2-7, with 10 bases matching TRBD1. With 6 bases clipped from V and 7 bases from J, the junction kept 7 bases outside the gene matches. The CDR3 has 13 residues. CDR1 SGHRS and CDR2 YFSETQ come from the germline V gene.

A note on this clonotype: Relative to the germline gene, one junction end is altered; a read error may explain this. The chain couples TRBV6-2 or TRBV6-3 to TRBJ2-5; no clear D. The J call could be wrong; TRBJ2-7 is a better fit for the DNA end. The CDR3 has 12 residues. Germline assignment: CDR1 MNHEY and CDR2 SVGEGT. Written as DNA, the CDR3 is TGTGCCTGCAGCCGAACGGCTTACGAGCAGTACTTC. Translated: CACSRTAYEQYF.

Only one count was recorded for this clonotype. The rearrangement joins TRBV7-2 to TRBJ2-4, with TRBD2 as a possible D gene (5 bases). Germline lookup yields CDR1 SGHTA and CDR2 FQGNSA. This CDR3 comprises 16 residues. The V end lost 2 bases, the J end lost 7 bases, and 18 bases lay between the germline ends. The CDR3 DNA sequence: TGTGCCAGCAGCTTATACCAGGAGGCGAAGGCGAACATTCAGTACTTC. It yields the protein CASSLYQEAKANIQYF.